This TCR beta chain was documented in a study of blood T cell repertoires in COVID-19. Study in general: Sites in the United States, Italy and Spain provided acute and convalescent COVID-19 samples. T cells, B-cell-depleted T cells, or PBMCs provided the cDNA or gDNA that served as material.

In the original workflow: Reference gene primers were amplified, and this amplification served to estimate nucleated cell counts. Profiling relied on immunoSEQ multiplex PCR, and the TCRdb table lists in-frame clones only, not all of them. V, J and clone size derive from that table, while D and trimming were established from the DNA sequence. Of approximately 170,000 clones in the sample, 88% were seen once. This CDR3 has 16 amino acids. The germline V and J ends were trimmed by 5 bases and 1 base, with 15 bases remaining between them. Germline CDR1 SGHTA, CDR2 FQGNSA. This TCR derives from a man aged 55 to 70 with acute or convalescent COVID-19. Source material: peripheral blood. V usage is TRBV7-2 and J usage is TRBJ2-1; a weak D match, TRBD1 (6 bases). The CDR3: CASSLEQGRSYNEQFF. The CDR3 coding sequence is TGTGCCAGCAGCCTGGAACAGGGCCGATCCTACAATGAGCAGTTCTTC. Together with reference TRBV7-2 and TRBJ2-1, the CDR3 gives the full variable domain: GAGVSQSPSNKVTEKGKDVELRCDPISGHTALYWYRQSLGQGLEFLIYFQGNSAPDKSGLPSDRFSAERTGGSVSTLTIQRTQQEDSAVYLCASSLEQGRSYNEQFFGPGTRLTVL.